Shown below are 29 T cell receptor beta chains from a single sample sequenced in a study of blood T cell repertoires in COVID-19. Profiled with immunoSEQ multiplex PCR; TCRdb holds only in-frame clones, not every one. The sample yields around 300,000 clones, 85% seen once. The sequenced material came from peripheral blood. The receptors originated from a human donor in a cohort sampled during active COVID-19.

This chain links TRBV18 with TRBJ2-1; 10 bases agree with TRBD1. The J segment lost 5 bases and the V segment lost 6 bases, leaving 10 bases of the junction unmatched. CDR1 is KGHSH and CDR2 is LQKENI in the germline V gene. The CDR3 is 16 amino acids. DNA for the CDR3: TGTGCCAGCTCCCGAGACAGGGGGCGGGGAGACAATGAGCAGTTCTTC. Translating it yields CASSRDRGRGDNEQFF.

The chain recombines TRBV28 with TRBJ1-1, with 8 bases matching TRBD1. The CDR3 consists of 12 residues. The junction had 6 bases not matched to a gene; V was cut back by 2 bases and J by 13 bases. Per the germline V gene, CDR1 is MDHEN and CDR2 is SYDVKM. The CDR3 region is CASSLIKQGDFF. CDR3 DNA sequence: TGTGCCAGCAGTTTAATAAAACAGGGGGATTTCTTT.

The CDR3 sequence: CASSPTGTDPNEQFF. CDR3 coding DNA: TGTGCCAGTAGTCCTACCGGGACAGACCCCAATGAGCAGTTCTTC. V and J are TRBV19 and TRBJ2-1, with TRBD1 matching over 7 bases. This CDR3 region has 15 residues. V was clipped by 5 bases and J by 6 bases; unmatched bases: 10. The germline V gene encodes CDR1 LNHDA and CDR2 SQIVND (reference sequence).

This chain joins TRBV7-2 and TRBJ2-5, with TRBD2 matching over 11 bases. Trimming at V came to 1 base and at J to 4 bases, leaving 2 bases not matched to a gene. Per the germline V gene, CDR1 is SGHTA and CDR2 is FQGNSA. The CDR3 has 15 amino acids. The CDR3 nucleotides are TGTGCCAGCAGCTTAGAAGGACTAGCGGGAGAGACCCAGTACTTC. The encoded protein is CASSLEGLAGETQYF.

The chain employs TRBV7-2 and TRBJ1-3; maybe TRBD1 (5 bases). The CDR3 extends over 15 amino acids. Germline V gene sequence: CDR1 SGHTA, CDR2 FQGNSA. V lost 0 bases and J 5 bases, leaving 11 bases between the germline ends. The CDR3 bases are TGTGCCAGCAGCTTAGCAGGGGCTCAGAGAAACACCATATATTTT. This codes for CASSLAGAQRNTIYF.

In its sample, this clone was seen many times. The rearrangement uses TRBV3-1 (or the pseudogene TRBV3-2) and TRBJ2-5; 7 bases are shared with TRBD1. Germline V gives CDR1 LGHDT, CDR2 YNNKEL (reference sequence). V shed 6 bases, J shed 5 bases, and the junction held 6 bases outside the gene matches. This CDR3 comprises 13 residues. The CDR3, as DNA: TGTGCCAGCAGATTCAGGGGGTCGGAGACCCAGTACTTC. Translation gives CASRFRGSETQYF.

The chain has TRBV6-5 and TRBJ2-7; the match to TRBD2 covers 7 bases. The CDR3 loop spans 16 amino acids. In germline, CDR1 is MNHEY, CDR2 SVGAGI. V lost 0 bases, J lost 1 base, and 6 bases stayed unmatched. CDR3 protein: CASSYSSGALSYEQYF. The CDR3 region has the DNA TGTGCCAGCAGTTACTCGAGCGGGGCCCTTTCCTACGAGCAGTACTTC.

CDR3 amino acids: CASSLSQGGYGYTF. CDR3 nucleotide sequence: TGTGCCAGCAGTTTATCACAGGGGGGCTATGGCTACACCTTC. V is TRBV28 and J is TRBJ1-2; 8 nucleotides line up with TRBD1. With 1 base clipped from V and 4 bases from J, the junction kept 2 bases outside the gene matches. In germline, CDR1 is MDHEN, CDR2 SYDVKM. This CDR3 is 14 amino acids long.

V and J are TRBV29-1 and TRBJ2-3, with 7 bases matching TRBD2. The CDR3 contains 14 residues. The V and J ends lost 6 bases and 1 base, in that order; junction bases with no gene match: 7. Germline V gene lookup returns CDR1 SQVTM and CDR2 ANQGSEA. CDR3: CSVAGVRGTDTQYF. As DNA, the CDR3 is TGCAGCGTGGCGGGAGTTAGGGGCACAGATACGCAGTATTTT.

This clone was observed once. V usage is TRBV14 and J usage is TRBJ1-5; perhaps TRBD1 as D (6 bases). V lost 5 bases and J 3 bases, leaving 20 bases between the germline ends. This CDR3 has 17 residues. Germline V lookup: CDR1 SGHDN, CDR2 FVKESK. The CDR3 loop is CASSSRNSRGHNQPQHF. CDR3 DNA sequence: TGTGCCAGCAGCTCCAGGAATAGCAGGGGCCACAATCAGCCCCAGCATTTT.

The V gene is TRBV7-2, the J gene TRBJ2-1; 8 nucleotides align to TRBD2. The CDR3 has 17 amino acids. From germline, CDR1 is SGHTA and CDR2 FQGNSA. After removal of 5 bases from V and 4 bases from J, the junction contained 13 bases not matched to a gene. CDR3 in amino acids: CASSHHFGLAGYNEQFF. The CDR3 nucleotides are TGTGCCAGCAGCCATCATTTCGGACTAGCTGGGTACAATGAGCAGTTCTTC.

V usage is TRBV19 and J usage is TRBJ2-3, with D tentatively TRBD1 (5 bases). Germline CDR1 LNHDA, CDR2 SQIVND (reference sequence). The CDR3 contains 15 residues. Trimming shortened V by 3 bases and J by 1 base, and 11 bases separated the two germline ends. The DNA of the CDR3 is TGTGCCAGTAGTATGGGGTGGGGCGGCACAGATACGCAGTATTTT. Amino acid sequence: CASSMGWGGTDTQYF. Combining the CDR3 with reference TRBV19 and TRBJ2-3 gives the whole variable domain DGGITQSPKYLFRKEGQNVTLSCEQNLNHDAMYWYRQDPGQGLRLIYYSQIVNDFQKGDIAEGYSVSREKKESFPLTVTSAQKNPTAFYLCASSMGWGGTDTQYFGPGTRLTVL.

CDR3 in amino acids: CASSLGPTSYEQYF. CDR3 in DNA: TGTGCCAGCAGCTTAGGTCCTACCTCCTACGAGCAGTACTTC. The chain couples TRBV7-2 to TRBJ2-7; D not resolved. The CDR3 length is 14 residues. V shed 1 base and J shed 0 bases, with 7 bases lying between them. Germline V gene data show CDR1 as SGHTA and CDR2 as FQGNSA.

J is TRBJ2-1 and V is TRBV5-4; TRBD2 aligns across 8 bases. The junction had 6 bases not matched to a gene; V was cut back by 0 bases and J by 4 bases. The germline V gene encodes CDR1 SGHNT and CDR2 YYREEE (reference sequence). This CDR3 spans 16 amino acids. The CDR3 sequence: CASSLAGTRRYNEQFF. DNA of the CDR3: TGTGCCAGCAGCTTGGCAGGGACTAGGAGGTACAATGAGCAGTTCTTC.

The rearrangement links TRBV19 to TRBJ1-1; TRBD1 is a possible D gene (5 bases). Per germline, CDR1 LNHDA and CDR2 SQIVND (reference sequence). This CDR3 has 13 amino acids. V shed 7 bases and J shed 4 bases, with 13 bases lying between them. Here the CDR3 reads CASMKWGGTEAFF. Written as DNA, the CDR3 is TGTGCCAGTATGAAGTGGGGGGGCACTGAAGCTTTCTTT. The complete variable domain, with remaining parts taken from reference TRBV19 and TRBJ1-1, reads DGGITQSPKYLFRKEGQNVTLSCEQNLNHDAMYWYRQDPGQGLRLIYYSQIVNDFQKGDIAEGYSVSREKKESFPLTVTSAQKNPTAFYLCASMKWGGTEAFFGQGTRLTVV.

This chain joins TRBV7-9 and TRBJ1-5, with 10 bases fitting TRBD1. From germline, CDR1 is SEHNR and CDR2 FQNEAQ (reference sequence). There are 14 residues in the CDR3. The junction had 5 bases not matched to a gene; V was cut back by 5 bases and J by 7 bases. CDR3 in amino acids: CASSDGTGEQPQHF. In nucleotides, the CDR3 is TGTGCCAGCAGCGACGGGACAGGGGAGCAGCCCCAGCATTTT.

The gene calls are TRBV19 and TRBJ1-6, with D possibly matching TRBD1 (5 bases). V dropped 3 bases and J dropped 9 bases, with 9 bases sitting between them. Germline CDR1 LNHDA, CDR2 SQIVND (reference sequence). CDR3 size: 13 residues. The DNA for the CDR3 is TGTGCCAGTAGTATCGGGGGGGTTTCACCCCTCCACTTT. The encoded protein is CASSIGGVSPLHF. Supplemented by reference TRBV19 and TRBJ1-6, the full variable domain reads DGGITQSPKYLFRKEGQNVTLSCEQNLNHDAMYWYRQDPGQGLRLIYYSQIVNDFQKGDIAEGYSVSREKKESFPLTVTSAQKNPTAFYLCASSIGGVSPLHFGNGTRLTVT.

V and J are TRBV5-4 and TRBJ2-1; 8 nucleotides line up with TRBD2. The CDR3 spans 15 residues. Germline loops: CDR1 SGHNT, CDR2 YYREEE (reference sequence). Germline trimming cut 3 bases from V and 9 bases from J; bases unmatched to any gene: 11. The chain's CDR3 is CASSWGGLEVGEQFF. Written as DNA, the CDR3 is TGTGCCAGCAGCTGGGGGGGACTAGAGGTGGGTGAGCAGTTCTTC.

The CDR3 DNA sequence: TGTGCCAGCAGCTACTGGACTAGCAGAAACAATGAGCAGTTCTTC. This gives the protein CASSYWTSRNNEQFF. The gene calls are TRBV5-4 and TRBJ2-1; 8 bases match TRBD2. The CDR3 is 15 residues long. Trimming cost V 3 bases and J 5 bases; bases outside gene matches: 7. Germline-derived CDR1 and CDR2 are SGHNT and YYREEE (reference sequence).

This clone was counted once. The chain is built from TRBV3-1 (or the pseudogene TRBV3-2) and TRBJ2-1, with TRBD2 matching 8 bases. There are 16 residues in the CDR3. J was trimmed by 8 bases and V by 1 base; bases with no gene match: 10. Germline V CDR1 and CDR2: LGHDT, YNNKEL (reference sequence). CDR3: CASSQGTGTSIYEQFF. The CDR3 coding sequence is TGTGCCAGCAGCCAAGGAACGGGGACTAGTATCTATGAGCAGTTCTTC.

The chain's CDR3 is CASSEIVNTGELFF. CDR3 sequence (DNA): TGTGCCAGCAGTGAAATAGTTAACACCGGGGAGCTGTTTTTT. The rearrangement uses TRBV2 and TRBJ2-2; D gene ambiguous. The V gene lost 2 bases and the J gene lost 2 bases, with 6 bases spanning the gap. Germline CDR1 and CDR2: SNHLY and FYNNEI. The CDR3 length is 14 residues.

The chain joins TRBV28 to TRBJ1-5; D not certain. This CDR3 has 12 amino acids. CDR1 MDHEN and CDR2 SYDVKM come from the germline V gene. CDR3 nucleotides: TGTGTAGTCTATGCTAGCAATCAGCCCCAGCATTTT. This sequence encodes CVVYASNQPQHF.

The V and J genes are TRBV9 and TRBJ2-7, with 8 bases that match TRBD1. The length of the CDR3 is 15 residues. Germline CDR1 is SGDLS and CDR2 is YYNGEE. Trimming removed 4 bases from V and 3 bases from J; junction bases left unmatched: 9. The CDR3 sequence: CASSPGQGEYYEQYF. The CDR3 region has the DNA TGTGCCAGCAGCCCCGGACAGGGAGAGTACTACGAGCAGTACTTC.

This chain joins TRBV24-1 and TRBJ2-1, with D uncertain. Germline CDR1 and CDR2: KGHDR and SFDVKD. The CDR3 consists of 13 residues. With 2 bases removed from V and 6 bases from J, the gap between germline ends came to 7 bases. The DNA for the CDR3 is TGTGCCACCAGTGATTCTAACGGCAATGAGCAGTTCTTC. It codes for CATSDSNGNEQFF.

J is TRBJ1-1 and V is TRBV5-1; D is undetermined. Germline assignment: CDR1 SGHRS and CDR2 YFSETQ. Between the trimmed V and J ends, which lost 4 bases and 0 bases, there was a span of 13 bases. The CDR3 contains 15 residues. The CDR3 reads CASSPRSEVNTEAFF. The DNA of the CDR3 is TGCGCCAGCAGCCCCCGGTCGGAGGTGAACACTGAAGCTTTCTTT.

This chain connects TRBV11-2 to TRBJ2-5; D might be TRBD2 (6 bases). The germline CDR1 and CDR2 sequences are SGHAT and FQNNGV. The CDR3 loop spans 14 amino acids. V was shortened by 6 bases and J by 5 bases, with 16 bases between the two germline ends. CDR3 residues: CASRYTSGGETQYF. CDR3 coding DNA: TGTGCCAGCAGATACACCAGCGGAGGGGAGACCCAGTACTTC.

The rearrangement uses TRBV28 and TRBJ1-1; 7 nucleotides match TRBD1. J lost 1 base, V lost 6 bases, and 11 bases had no gene match. There are 16 residues in the CDR3. The germline V gene has CDR1 MDHEN and CDR2 SYDVKM. The CDR3 loop is CASRVERGRRNTEAFF. Here the CDR3 DNA reads TGTGCCAGCAGGGTCGAGAGGGGGCGACGGAACACTGAAGCTTTCTTT.

The V gene is TRBV15, the J gene TRBJ1-5; no clear D. V was cut by 0 bases and J by 0 bases, with 12 bases left in between. The CDR3 has 17 residues. Germline CDR1 is LNHNV and CDR2 is YYDKDF (reference sequence). The CDR3 loop reads CATSRDFSRYSNQPQHF. The CDR3 nucleotides are TGTGCCACCAGCAGAGATTTTAGCAGATATAGCAATCAGCCCCAGCATTTT.

The V call is TRBV3-1 (or the pseudogene TRBV3-2), the J call TRBJ2-7, with D tentatively TRBD1 (6 bases). Germline V gives CDR1 LGHDT, CDR2 YNNKEL (reference sequence). Deletions cut 0 bases from V and 2 bases from J, with 11 bases between. This CDR3 has 15 residues. Here the CDR3 DNA reads TGTGCCAGCAGCCAAGATCCAGGGGCAGCCTACGAGCAGTACTTC. The encoded protein is CASSQDPGAAYEQYF.